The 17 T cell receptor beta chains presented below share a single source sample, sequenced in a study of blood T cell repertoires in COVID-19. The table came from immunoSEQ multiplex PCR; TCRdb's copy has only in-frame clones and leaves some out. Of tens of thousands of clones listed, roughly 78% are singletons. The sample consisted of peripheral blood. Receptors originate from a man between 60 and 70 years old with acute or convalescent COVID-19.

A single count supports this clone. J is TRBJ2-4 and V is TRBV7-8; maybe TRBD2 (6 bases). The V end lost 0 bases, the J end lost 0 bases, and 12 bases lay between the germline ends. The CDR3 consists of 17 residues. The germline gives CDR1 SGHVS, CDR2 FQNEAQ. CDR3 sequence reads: CASSLARAGLAKNIQYF. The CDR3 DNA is TGTGCCAGCAGCTTAGCGCGGGCGGGATTAGCCAAAAACATTCAGTACTTC.

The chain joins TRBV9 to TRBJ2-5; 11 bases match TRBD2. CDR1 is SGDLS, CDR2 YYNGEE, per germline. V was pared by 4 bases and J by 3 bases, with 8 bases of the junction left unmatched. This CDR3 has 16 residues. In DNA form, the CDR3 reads TGTGCCAGCAGCTCGATGGGACTAGCGGCGAAAGAGACCCAGTACTTC. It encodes CASSSMGLAAKETQYF.

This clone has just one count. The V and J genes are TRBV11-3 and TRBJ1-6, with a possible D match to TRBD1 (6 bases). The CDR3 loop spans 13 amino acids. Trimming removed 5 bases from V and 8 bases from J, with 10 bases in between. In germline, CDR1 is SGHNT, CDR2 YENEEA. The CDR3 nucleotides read TGTGCCAGCAGCCCGGACAGCTATTCACCCCTCCACTTT. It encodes CASSPDSYSPLHF. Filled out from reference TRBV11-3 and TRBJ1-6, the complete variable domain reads EAGVVQSPRYKIIEKKQPVAFWCNPISGHNTLYWYLQNLGQGPELLIRYENEEAVDDSQLPKDRFSAERLKGVDSTLKIQPAELGDSAVYLCASSPDSYSPLHFGNGTRLTVT.

The CDR3 spells CASSLTGGKNIQYF. In DNA, the CDR3 is TGTGCCAGCAGCTTAACAGGGGGCAAAAACATTCAGTACTTC. The chain combines TRBV7-2 with TRBJ2-4; the match to TRBD1 covers 8 bases. Germline V CDR1 and CDR2: SGHTA, FQGNSA. This CDR3 is built from 14 residues. J lost 3 bases, V lost 2 bases, and 0 bases had no gene match.

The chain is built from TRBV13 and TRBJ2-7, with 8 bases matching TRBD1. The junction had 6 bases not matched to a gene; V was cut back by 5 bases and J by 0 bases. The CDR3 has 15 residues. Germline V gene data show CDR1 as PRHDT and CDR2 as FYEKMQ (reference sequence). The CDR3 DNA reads TGTGCCAGCAGCAAGGGACAGGATAACTCCTACGAGCAGTACTTC. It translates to CASSKGQDNSYEQYF.

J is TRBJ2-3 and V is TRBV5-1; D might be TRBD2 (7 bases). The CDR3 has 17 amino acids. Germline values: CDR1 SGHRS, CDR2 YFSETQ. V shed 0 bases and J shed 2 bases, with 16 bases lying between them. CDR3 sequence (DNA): TGCGCCAGCAGCTTGGCCCTGGACAGCGGGGACACAGATACGCAGTATTTT. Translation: CASSLALDSGDTDTQYF.

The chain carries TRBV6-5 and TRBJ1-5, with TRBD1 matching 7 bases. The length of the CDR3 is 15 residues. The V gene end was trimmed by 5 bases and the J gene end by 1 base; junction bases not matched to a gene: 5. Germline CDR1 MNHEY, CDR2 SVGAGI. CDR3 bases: TGTGCCAGCAGTCCATACAGGGGAAGCAATCAGCCCCAGCATTTT. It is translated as CASSPYRGSNQPQHF.

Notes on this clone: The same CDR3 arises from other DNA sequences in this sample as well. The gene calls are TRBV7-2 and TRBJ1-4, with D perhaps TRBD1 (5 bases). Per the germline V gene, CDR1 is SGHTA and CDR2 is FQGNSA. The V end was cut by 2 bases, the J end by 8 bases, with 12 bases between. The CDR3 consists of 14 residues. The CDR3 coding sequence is TGTGCCAGCAGCTTAAGGCAGGGTGGGGAAAAACTGTTTTTT. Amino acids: CASSLRQGGEKLFF.

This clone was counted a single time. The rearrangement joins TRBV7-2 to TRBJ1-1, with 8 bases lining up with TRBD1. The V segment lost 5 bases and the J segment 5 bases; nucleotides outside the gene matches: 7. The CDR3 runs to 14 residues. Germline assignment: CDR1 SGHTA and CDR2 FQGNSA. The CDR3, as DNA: TGTGCCAGCAGCCTCCAGGGGGCGCGTACTGAAGCTTTCTTT. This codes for CASSLQGARTEAFF. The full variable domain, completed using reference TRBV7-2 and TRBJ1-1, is GAGVSQSPSNKVTEKGKDVELRCDPISGHTALYWYRQSLGQGLEFLIYFQGNSAPDKSGLPSDRFSAERTGGSVSTLTIQRTQQEDSAVYLCASSLQGARTEAFFGQGTRLTVV.

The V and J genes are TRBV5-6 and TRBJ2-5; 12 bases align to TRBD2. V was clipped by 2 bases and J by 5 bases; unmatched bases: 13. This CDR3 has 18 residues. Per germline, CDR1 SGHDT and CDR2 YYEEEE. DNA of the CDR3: TGTGCCAGCAGCTTTTCTGGGTGGACTAGCGGGGAAGGTGAGACCCAGTACTTC. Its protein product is CASSFSGWTSGEGETQYF.

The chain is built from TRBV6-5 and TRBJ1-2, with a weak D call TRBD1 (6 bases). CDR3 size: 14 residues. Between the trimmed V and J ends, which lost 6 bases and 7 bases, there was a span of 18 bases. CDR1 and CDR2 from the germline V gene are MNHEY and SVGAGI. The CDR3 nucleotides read TGTGCCAGCAGGCAGACCGGGACAATTGCTGGCTACACCTTC. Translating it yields CASRQTGTIAGYTF.

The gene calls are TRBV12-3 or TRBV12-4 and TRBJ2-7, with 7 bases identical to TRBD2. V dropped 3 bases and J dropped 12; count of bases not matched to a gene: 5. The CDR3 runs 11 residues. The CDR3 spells CASSLSGATYF. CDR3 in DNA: TGTGCCAGCAGTTTGAGCGGGGCTACGTACTTC.

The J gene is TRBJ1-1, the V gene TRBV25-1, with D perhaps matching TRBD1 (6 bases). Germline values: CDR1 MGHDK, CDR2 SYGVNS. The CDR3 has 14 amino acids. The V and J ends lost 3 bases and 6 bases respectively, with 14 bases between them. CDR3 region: CASSEVGGRPEAFF. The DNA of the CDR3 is TGTGCCAGCAGTGAGGTAGGGGGTCGGCCTGAAGCTTTCTTT.

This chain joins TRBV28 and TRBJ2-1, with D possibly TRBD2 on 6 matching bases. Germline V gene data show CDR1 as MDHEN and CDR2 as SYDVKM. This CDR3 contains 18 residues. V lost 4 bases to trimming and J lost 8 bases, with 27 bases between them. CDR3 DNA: TGTGCCAGCAGTTCCCTAGCGACGAGTGGGTCAGGGAAAGATGAGCAGTTCTTC. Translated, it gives CASSSLATSGSGKDEQFF.

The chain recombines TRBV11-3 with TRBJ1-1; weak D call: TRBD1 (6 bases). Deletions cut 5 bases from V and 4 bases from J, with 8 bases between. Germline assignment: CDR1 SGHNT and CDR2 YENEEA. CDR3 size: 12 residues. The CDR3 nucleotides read TGTGCCAGCAGCAAGACAGGCACTGAAGCTTTCTTT. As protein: CASSKTGTEAFF.

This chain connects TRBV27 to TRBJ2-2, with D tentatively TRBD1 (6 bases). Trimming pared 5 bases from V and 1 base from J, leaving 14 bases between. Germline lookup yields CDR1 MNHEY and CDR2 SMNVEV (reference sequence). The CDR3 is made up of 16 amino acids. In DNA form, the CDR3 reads TGTGCCAGCAGTCTTCGGACAGACCTGAACACCGGGGAGCTGTTTTTT. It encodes CASSLRTDLNTGELFF.

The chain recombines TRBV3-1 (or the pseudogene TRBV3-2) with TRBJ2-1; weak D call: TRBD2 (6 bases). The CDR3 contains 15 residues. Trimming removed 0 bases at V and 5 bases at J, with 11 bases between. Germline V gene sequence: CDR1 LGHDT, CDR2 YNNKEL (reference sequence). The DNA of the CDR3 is TGTGCCAGCAGCCAAGATCTTGCGGGGAACAATGAGCAGTTCTTC. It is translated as CASSQDLAGNNEQFF.